The 17 T cell receptor beta chains listed next were all sequenced from one sample in a study of T cells after yellow fever vaccination. TCRdb recomputed calls from the 5' RACE reads with MiXCR, one row per CDR3 protein. The sample includes more than 200,000 distinct CDR3 sequences, roughly 3.7% of them seen just once. The sequences come from PBMCs, collected 15 days after the yellow fever booster vaccination. The receptors shown here come from a man aged 18 to 35 who received the YFV17D yellow fever vaccine.

The sample holds many counts of this clonotype. V and J are TRBV19 and TRBJ2-2; TRBD2 aligns across 8 bases. Looked up from germline, CDR1 is LNHDA and CDR2 is SQIVND (reference sequence). This CDR3 is built from 15 residues. V was pared by 9 bases and J by 2 bases, with 8 bases of the junction left unmatched. The CDR3 protein is CASSPLAGNTGELFF. The CDR3 bases are TGTGCCAGCAGCCCGCTAGCGGGTAACACCGGGGAGCTGTTTTTT.

This clonotype was counted at least ten times. The gene calls are TRBV5-5 and TRBJ2-3; weak D call: TRBD1 (5 bases). Trimming shortened V by 5 bases and J by 4 bases, and 20 bases separated the two germline ends. This CDR3 is built from 16 residues. The V gene's germline CDR1 is SGHKS and CDR2 YYEKEE (reference sequence). CDR3 in amino acids: CASRSRNRLLPDTQYF. CDR3 in DNA: TGTGCCAGCAGGAGCCGTAACAGGCTCTTACCAGATACGCAGTATTTT. Drawing the rest from reference TRBV5-5 and TRBJ2-3, the complete variable domain is DAGVTQSPTHLIKTRGQQVTLRCSPISGHKSVSWYQQVLGQGPQFIFQYYEKEERGRGNFPDRFSARQFPNYSSELNVNALLLGDSALYLCASRSRNRLLPDTQYFGPGTRLTVL.

V gene TRBV5-1 combines with J gene TRBJ2-6, with a tentative D call TRBD2 (6 bases). Between the trimmed V and J ends, which lost 0 bases and 2 bases, there was a span of 12 bases. The germline V gene has CDR1 SGHRS and CDR2 YFSETQ. This CDR3 contains 17 residues. CDR3 in amino acids: CASSLVVGGPGANVLTF. The CDR3 DNA is TGCGCCAGCAGCTTGGTGGTCGGGGGTCCTGGGGCCAACGTCCTGACTTTC.

The table lists this clonotype with many counts. The rearrangement links TRBV6-2 or TRBV6-3 to TRBJ1-1; D not certain. The CDR3 has 13 residues. Between the trimmed V and J ends, which lost 4 bases and 5 bases, there was a span of 11 bases. Germline assignment: CDR1 MNHEY and CDR2 SVGEGT. CDR3 loop: CASSSVRVTEAFF. CDR3 bases: TGTGCCAGCAGTTCCGTACGGGTGACTGAAGCTTTCTTT.

This clonotype appeared many times. J is TRBJ2-7 and V is TRBV3-1; tentatively, D is TRBD1 (6 bases). V was clipped by 1 base and J by 5 bases, with 12 bases between them. The CDR3 has 14 amino acids. Germline values: CDR1 LGHDT, CDR2 YNNKEL (reference sequence). CDR3: CASSQGSRGDEQYF. The CDR3 DNA reads as TGTGCCAGCAGCCAAGGAAGCAGGGGAGACGAGCAGTACTTC.

The table lists this clonotype with many counts. CDR3 bases: TGTGCCAGCACCAAAAGCGGTAACTCTGGGGCCAACGTCCTGACTTTC. Translated: CASTKSGNSGANVLTF. The V gene is TRBV12-3 or TRBV12-4, the J gene TRBJ2-6, with a possible D match to TRBD2 (5 bases). The CDR3 loop spans 16 amino acids. Trimming left V 7 bases short and J 0 bases short, with 13 bases between.

In its sample, this clonotype was seen many times. The gene calls are TRBV5-1 and TRBJ1-1, with D uncertain. CDR3 length: 15 amino acids. Trimming cost V 1 base and J 1 base, with 11 bases left between them. Germline values: CDR1 SGHRS, CDR2 YFSETQ. Here the CDR3 reads CASSLYLSTNTEAFF. The CDR3, as DNA: TGCGCCAGCAGCTTGTACCTAAGCACGAACACTGAAGCTTTCTTT.

This clonotype came up many times. V gene TRBV7-2 combines with J gene TRBJ1-6; D call uncertain. The V gene's germline CDR1 is SGHTA and CDR2 FQGNSA. With 2 bases removed from V and 7 bases from J, the gap between germline ends came to 3 bases. The CDR3 spans 12 residues. The CDR3 region is CASSLMNSPLHF. CDR3 in DNA: TGTGCCAGCAGCTTAATGAATTCACCCCTCCACTTT.

This clonotype was detected ten times or more. The chain joins TRBV12-3 or TRBV12-4 to TRBJ2-3, with 11 bases lining up with TRBD2. The CDR3 consists of 15 residues. Losses at the gene ends were 7 bases for V and 1 base for J; bases not matched to a gene: 4. The CDR3 sequence is CASIVLAGGTDTQYF. CDR3 coding DNA: TGTGCCAGCATCGTACTAGCGGGGGGCACAGATACGCAGTATTTT.

The table lists this clonotype with many counts. The gene calls are TRBV4-1 and TRBJ2-1, with a tentative D call TRBD2 (5 bases). Germline lookup yields CDR1 MGHRA and CDR2 YSYEKL. Trimming took 4 bases from V and 8 from J, leaving 15 bases between them. CDR3 length equals 14 residues. The CDR3 nucleotides read TGCGCCAGCAGCCGTTTATACGAGGGCTATGAGCAGTTCTTC. Protein: CASSRLYEGYEQFF.

This clonotype was recorded many times. The chain combines TRBV6-5 with TRBJ2-5; D gene unclear. CDR3 length: 13 residues. Germline V gene sequence: CDR1 MNHEY, CDR2 SVGAGI. Trimming took 6 bases from V and 6 from J, leaving 14 bases between them. The DNA of the CDR3 is TGTGCCAGCAGCCCTATTGTGGAGAAGACCCAGTACTTC. Its protein is CASSPIVEKTQYF.

In its sample, this clonotype was seen many times. The J gene is TRBJ2-3, the V gene TRBV6-2 or TRBV6-3; 11 bases agree with TRBD2. Germline V gene sequence: CDR1 MNHEY, CDR2 SVGEGT. V lost 7 bases, J lost 6 bases, and 12 bases stayed unmatched. The CDR3 runs 16 residues. The DNA of the CDR3 is TGTGCCAGCACCGACCCTAGCGGGGGGCGAGGTGATACGCAGTATTTT. Its protein is CASTDPSGGRGDTQYF.

This clonotype was counted ten times or more. The chain joins TRBV6-4 to TRBJ2-2; 7 bases are shared with TRBD2. The V and J ends lost 5 bases and 3 bases, in that order; junction bases with no gene match: 0. Germline V gives CDR1 MRHNA, CDR2 SNTAGT. The CDR3 is 13 residues long. CDR3 sequence: CASSSGDTGELFF. The CDR3 DNA follows: TGTGCCAGCAGTAGCGGGGACACCGGGGAGCTGTTTTTT.

This clonotype was seen repeatedly, ten times or more. The rearrangement links TRBV6-4 to TRBJ2-6; D is unresolved. This CDR3 contains 14 residues. Per germline, CDR1 MRHNA and CDR2 SNTAGT. V was trimmed by 2 bases and J by 3 bases, leaving 5 bases between them. The CDR3 is CASSDRVGANVLTF. The CDR3 DNA is TGTGCCAGCAGTGACAGGGTTGGGGCCAACGTCCTGACTTTC.

In this sample, this clonotype turned up a few times. The rearrangement uses TRBV30 and TRBJ1-5; TRBD1 matches at 12 bases. The CDR3 contains 15 residues. Germline CDR1 is GTSNPN and CDR2 is SVGIG (reference sequence). J gave up 7 bases and V 2 bases, and 6 bases lay outside the gene matches. CDR3: CAWSWGQGAGQPQHF. The CDR3 bases are TGTGCCTGGAGTTGGGGACAGGGGGCGGGCCAGCCCCAGCATTTT.

This clonotype was counted at least ten times. The CDR3 region has the DNA TGCAGTGCTAGAGACCCCTCCCGCCCCGCGGGGGTACATGGCTACACCTTC. Amino acid sequence: CSARDPSRPAGVHGYTF. This chain joins TRBV20-1 and TRBJ1-2; the D gene is possibly TRBD1 (5 bases). CDR1 DFQATT and CDR2 SNEGSKA come from the germline V gene (reference sequence). The CDR3 loop spans 17 amino acids. Trimming left V 0 bases short and J 6 bases short, with 23 bases between.

This clonotype was observed at least ten times. The chain carries TRBV4-1 and TRBJ1-1, with 7 bases lining up with TRBD1. This CDR3 contains 15 residues. CDR1 is MGHRA and CDR2 is YSYEKL in the germline V gene. The ends lost 3 bases at V and 3 bases at J; junction bases unmatched: 7. Here the CDR3 reads CASSQADREHTEAFF. CDR3 coding DNA: TGCGCCAGCAGCCAGGCCGACAGGGAGCACACTGAAGCTTTCTTT.